One sample yielded the 28 T cell receptor beta chains listed below, sequenced in a study of molecular identifiers for immune sequencing clone quantification. In TCRdb, the PCR reads were re-called with MiXCR into one record per CDR3 protein. The sample carries 400,000 to 600,000 distinct CDR3 sequences, 25% recorded once. Sequenced material: naive CD8+ T cells from blood, with Jurkat cell RNA spiked in. Subset defined: FACS-sorted CD8+CD4-CCR7+CD45RA+ naive T cells. The origin of the receptors is a human donor in good health. Some libraries in this study had Jurkat cell RNA spiked in.

On this clonotype itself: A much larger clone lies one base from this, so it may be a read error. The chain has TRBV29-1 and TRBJ2-2, with D possibly TRBD2 on 6 matching bases. Germline CDR1 and CDR2: SQVTM and ANQGSEA. This CDR3 comprises 12 residues. Trimming cost V 7 bases and J 6 bases, with 12 bases left between them. The CDR3 is CSGWTNSGELFF. The CDR3 nucleotides read TGCAGCGGTTGGACTAACTCCGGGGAGCTGTTTTTT.

This clonotype was recorded at least ten times. This chain joins TRBV4-1 and TRBJ1-1; 7 bases agree with TRBD1. Germline trimming cut 8 bases from V and 0 bases from J; bases unmatched to any gene: 15. CDR1 MGHRA and CDR2 YSYEKL come from the germline V gene. The CDR3 extends over 17 amino acids. The CDR3 coding sequence is TGCGCCAGCCGTCCAGAGACAGGGTCATTCATGAACACTGAAGCTTTCTTT. As protein: CASRPETGSFMNTEAFF.

The V gene is TRBV10-1, the J gene TRBJ2-2; D is unclear. The CDR3 is 14 residues long. V was pared by 0 bases and J by 1 base, with 3 bases between. The germline CDR1 and CDR2 sequences are WNHNN and SYGVQD (reference sequence). The CDR3 loop is CASSESENTGELFF. The CDR3 DNA sequence: TGCGCCAGCAGTGAGTCCGAGAACACCGGGGAGCTGTTTTTT.

This chain uses TRBV2 with TRBJ1-5; 9 nucleotides match TRBD1. Germline values: CDR1 SNHLY, CDR2 FYNNEI. With V trimmed by 3 bases and J by 0 bases, 9 bases remained unmatched. This CDR3 spans 18 amino acids. CDR3 sequence reads: CASSEGQGLVYSNQPQHF. CDR3 nucleotide sequence: TGTGCCAGCAGTGAGGGACAGGGTTTAGTTTATAGCAATCAGCCCCAGCATTTT.

The V gene is TRBV12-3 or TRBV12-4, the J gene TRBJ1-3, with 9 bases fitting TRBD1. J gave up 0 bases and V 2 bases, and 20 bases lay outside the gene matches. The CDR3 is made up of 22 amino acids. The CDR3 is CASSLSSDRGTRYYISGNTIYF. In DNA, the CDR3 is TGTGCCAGCAGTTTATCATCGGACAGGGGCACCCGATATTACATCTCTGGAAACACCATATATTTT.

This clonotype was found a few times. V gene TRBV9 combines with J gene TRBJ2-2, with 7 bases lining up with TRBD2. From germline, CDR1 is SGDLS and CDR2 YYNGEE. CDR3 size: 18 residues. V lost 0 bases and J lost 2; bases outside the gene matches: 10. The DNA of the CDR3 is TGTGCCAGCAGCGTAGCTACTCTAGAGCGGGACAACACCGGGGAGCTGTTTTTT. It is translated as CASSVATLERDNTGELFF.

On this clonotype: Possible read error: a much larger clone is one base away. V and J are TRBV6-1 and TRBJ2-6; tentatively, D is TRBD1 (6 bases). This CDR3 is built from 16 residues. Germline V gene lookup returns CDR1 MNHNS and CDR2 SASEGT. V lost 4 bases and J lost 4, with 14 bases in between. The chain's CDR3 is CASSVGQRYGANVLTF. Here the CDR3 DNA reads TGTGCCAGCAGTGTTGGACAGAGGTACGGGGCCAACGTCCTGACTTTC.

This clonotype occurred many times. The chain uses TRBV25-1 and TRBJ2-5; D perhaps matches TRBD2 (5 bases). Germline V gives CDR1 MGHDK, CDR2 SYGVNS. V lost 4 bases and J lost 1, with 13 bases in between. The CDR3 spans 15 residues. The CDR3 sequence: CASSAGKYRQETQYF. CDR3 coding DNA: TGTGCCAGCAGTGCGGGGAAATACCGCCAAGAGACCCAGTACTTC.

With respect to this clonotype: This may be a read error: a much more frequent sequence differs by one nucleotide. This rearrangement joins TRBV7-9 to TRBJ1-4; D might be TRBD1 (6 bases). The CDR3 is made up of 12 amino acids. Germline V gene data show CDR1 as SEHNR and CDR2 as FQNEAQ (reference sequence). The V and J ends lost 8 bases and 7 bases respectively, with 11 bases between them. Here the CDR3 DNA reads TGTGCCAGCTGTTCAGGGGCTGAAAAACTGTTTTTT. It codes for CASCSGAEKLFF.

This clonotype was observed a handful of times. J is TRBJ2-5 and V is TRBV28; tentatively, D is TRBD1 (7 bases). Trimming took 5 bases from V and 5 from J, leaving 15 bases between them. Per the germline V gene, CDR1 is MDHEN and CDR2 is SYDVKM. This CDR3 region has 14 residues. CDR3 sequence reads: CASSTGDFGETQYF. The CDR3 DNA is TGTGCCAGCAGTACAGGGGACTTTGGGGAGACCCAGTACTTC.

For this clonotype: This may arise from a read error, as a much more abundant clone is one base away. This rearrangement joins TRBV5-3 to TRBJ1-4, with D perhaps matching TRBD1 (6 bases). TRBV5-3 is filed as an ORF, its function uncertain. The CDR3 contains 17 residues. CDR3 nucleotides: TGTGCCAGCAGCTTGGAGAGAGTCGGGACAACTAATGGAAAACTGTTTTTT. It translates to CASSLERVGTTNGKLFF.

Many counts were recorded for this clonotype. The chain combines TRBV6-5 with TRBJ1-1; 7 bases are shared with TRBD1. The CDR3 totals 13 residues. Germline CDR1 MNHEY, CDR2 SVGAGI. V dropped 6 bases and J dropped 8; count of bases not matched to a gene: 9. CDR3 protein: CASRLTGDSEAFF. The CDR3 DNA follows: TGTGCCAGCAGACTAACAGGGGACTCCGAAGCTTTCTTT.

Turning to this clonotype: A much more abundant neighbour one base away suggests this may be a read error. This CDR3 is CASSLGIQKYEQYF. The CDR3 coding sequence is TGTGCCAGCAGCTTGGGAATACAGAAATACGAGCAGTACTTC. The rearrangement joins TRBV5-3 to TRBJ2-7; D gene ambiguous. TRBV5-3 is an ORF for which the function is uncertain. This CDR3 comprises 14 residues.

This clonotype showed up just a few times. The rearrangement uses TRBV19 and TRBJ2-3, with 7 bases identical to TRBD1. This CDR3 spans 15 amino acids. After removal of 1 base from V and 4 bases from J, the junction contained 5 bases not matched to a gene. Germline values: CDR1 LNHDA, CDR2 SQIVND (reference sequence). CDR3 protein: CASSIVTGAPDTQYF. In DNA, the CDR3 is TGTGCCAGTAGTATAGTTACAGGGGCCCCAGATACGCAGTATTTT.

Comment on this clonotype: Since a much larger clone is just one base distant, this may be a read error. The chain carries TRBV15 and TRBJ1-4; 7 nucleotides agree with TRBD1. The CDR3 runs to 16 residues. Germline CDR1 is LNHNV and CDR2 is YYDKDF (reference sequence). The CDR3 DNA sequence: TGTGCCACCAGCAGAGATCCCACAGGGGCTAATGAAAAACTGCTTTTT. It is translated as CATSRDPTGANEKLLF. The entire variable domain, with the rest obtained from reference TRBV15 and TRBJ1-4, is as follows: DAMVIQNPRYQVTQFGKPVTLSCSQTLNHNVMYWYQQKSSQAPKLLFHYYDKDFNNEADTPDNFQSRRPNTSFCFLDIRSPGLGDTAMYLCATSRDPTGANEKLLFGSGTQLSVL.

This clonotype has a handful of counts. The chain joins TRBV30 to TRBJ2-5; 11 bases align to TRBD2. CDR1 GTSNPN and CDR2 SVGIG come from the germline V gene (reference sequence). Trimming cost V 2 bases and J 7 bases; bases outside gene matches: 6. This CDR3 has 14 residues. CDR3 loop: CAWSTLAGVGTQYF. The DNA for the CDR3 is TGTGCCTGGAGTACACTAGCGGGAGTAGGGACCCAGTACTTC. Full variable domain (rest looked up from reference TRBV30 and TRBJ2-5): SQTIHQWPATLVQPVGSPLSLECTVEGTSNPNLYWYRQAAGRGLQLLFYSVGIGQISSEVPQNLSASRPQDRQFILSSKKLLLSDSGFYLCAWSTLAGVGTQYFGPGTRLLVL.

On this clonotype: The junction differs from germline at one of its ends, possibly a read error. The rearrangement joins TRBV27 to TRBJ2-5, with no clear D. Germline V gene lookup returns CDR1 MNHEY and CDR2 SMNVEV (reference sequence). The CDR3 sequence is 13 residues long. In nucleotides, the CDR3 is TGTGCCAGCAGTCCACAGCTAAAAGAGACCCTGTACTTC. It codes for CASSPQLKETLYF.

Worth noting for this clonotype: Given the absence of the conserved phenylalanine or tryptophan at the CDR3 end, a read error is likely. This sequence joins TRBV4-3 and TRBJ2-3; 7 nucleotides align to TRBD2. The length of the CDR3 is 18 residues. Germline V gene data show CDR1 as LGHNA and CDR2 as YSLEER. Trimming cost V 0 bases and J 0 bases; bases outside gene matches: 9. CDR3 in amino acids: CASSQESSGYSSTDTQYL. The CDR3, as DNA: TGCGCCAGCAGCCAAGAGTCTAGCGGATACTCTAGCACAGATACGCAGTATCTT.

This clonotype was counted only a few times. The chain recombines TRBV4-3 with TRBJ1-1; no reliable D call. The CDR3 length is 15 residues. CDR1 and CDR2 (germline): LGHNA, YSLEER. V lost 0 bases and J 3 bases, leaving 11 bases between the germline ends. This CDR3 reads CASSQEMFRDTEAFF. In DNA, the CDR3 is TGCGCCAGCAGCCAAGAAATGTTTAGAGACACTGAAGCTTTCTTT.

The V and J genes are TRBV4-1 and TRBJ1-6; D call uncertain. The CDR3 has 16 residues. Germline CDR1 is MGHRA and CDR2 is YSYEKL. The V end was cut by 3 bases, the J end by 0 bases, with 9 bases between. CDR3 DNA sequence: TGCGCCAGCAGCCACAGAATAAGCTCCTATAATTCACCCCTCCACTTT. This gives the protein CASSHRISSYNSPLHF.

This chain links TRBV7-9 with TRBJ1-4; D possibly corresponds to TRBD1 (6 bases). The CDR3 contains 16 residues. The V and J ends lost 5 bases and 0 bases respectively, with 13 bases between them. Germline V gives CDR1 SEHNR, CDR2 FQNEAQ (reference sequence). The CDR3 is CASSTGQIATNEKLFF. In DNA, the CDR3 is TGTGCCAGCAGCACAGGACAGATTGCAACTAATGAAAAACTGTTTTTT.

This clonotype has a handful of counts. The chain uses TRBV6-2 or TRBV6-3 and TRBJ1-5; possibly TRBD1 for D (5 bases). CDR3 length equals 14 residues. The V gene's germline CDR1 is MNHEY and CDR2 SVGEGT. Trimming took 2 bases from V and 7 from J, leaving 12 bases between them. The CDR3 spells CASSYGAGSQPQHF. The CDR3 nucleotides read TGTGCCAGCAGTTACGGGGCAGGGAGCCAGCCCCAGCATTTT.

This clonotype was observed many times. V and J are TRBV7-2 and TRBJ2-2, with unresolved D. V shed 5 bases and J shed 6 bases, with 13 bases lying between them. The CDR3 runs to 14 residues. Germline values: CDR1 SGHTA, CDR2 FQGNSA. As DNA, the CDR3 is TGTGCCAGCAGCCTTCTCACAGACCCCGGGGAGCTGTTTTTT. Translating it yields CASSLLTDPGELFF.

This clonotype was counted at least ten times. This chain uses TRBV6-6 with TRBJ2-5; D is ambiguous. In germline, CDR1 is MNHNY, CDR2 SVGAGI (reference sequence). With 2 bases removed from V and 3 bases from J, the gap between germline ends came to 10 bases. The CDR3 loop spans 14 amino acids. The CDR3 loop reads CASSYTQTKETQYF. Here the CDR3 DNA reads TGTGCCAGCAGTTACACGCAGACAAAAGAGACCCAGTACTTC.

This rearrangement joins TRBV27 to TRBJ2-7; possible D gene TRBD1, 5 bases. The CDR3 is 17 amino acids. Germline V gene lookup returns CDR1 MNHEY and CDR2 SMNVEV (reference sequence). Trimming took 6 bases from V and 0 from J, leaving 21 bases between them. CDR3 coding DNA: TGTGCCAGCAGCCTAACTTCGACAGCCTACTCCTCCTACGAGCAGTACTTC. It codes for CASSLTSTAYSSYEQYF.

This clonotype was observed a few times. The chain combines TRBV20-1 with TRBJ2-4, with D tentatively TRBD2 (6 bases). The CDR3 has 13 residues. Germline V gene lookup returns CDR1 DFQATT and CDR2 SNEGSKA (reference sequence). Deletions cut 5 bases from V and 6 bases from J, with 14 bases between. CDR3 protein: CSARESERNIQYF. The DNA for the CDR3 is TGCAGTGCTCGGGAGTCCGAAAGAAACATTCAGTACTTC.

A note on this clonotype: The junction departs from germline at one end; a sequencing error may be responsible. This rearrangement joins TRBV5-6 to TRBJ1-3; no firm D call. The CDR3 has 12 amino acids. Germline V gene lookup returns CDR1 SGHDT and CDR2 YYEEEE. The CDR3 DNA reads TGTGCCTGCAGCTTGTCAGGAAACACCATATATTTT. Its translation: CACSLSGNTIYF.

The chain couples TRBV27 to TRBJ2-7, with D possibly matching TRBD1 (5 bases). Between the trimmed V and J ends, which lost 0 bases and 9 bases, there was a span of 12 bases. The CDR3 totals 13 residues. Germline lookup yields CDR1 MNHEY and CDR2 SMNVEV (reference sequence). The CDR3 sequence: CASSLSSRAGQYF. The CDR3, as DNA: TGTGCCAGCAGTTTATCGAGCAGGGCCGGGCAGTACTTC.